A selection of T cell receptor beta chains follows, all from one sample in a study of cytomegalovirus exposure and HLA in healthy donors. Assay: immunoSEQ multiplex PCR; the TCRdb copy retains only in-frame clones and omits some. The top ten hold around 1.8% of the sample, which has around 130,000 clones, around two thirds seen once. The sample was PBMCs. The receptors were gathered from a male donor in good health and CMV-seronegative. Both conserved end residues are part of each CDR3.

V,J,CDR3
TRBV5-6,TRBJ2-7,CASSPDSSYEQYF
TRBV10-1,TRBJ2-2,CASSESLSGDTGELFF
TRBV7-9,TRBJ2-2,CASSLSRDGPGELFF
TRBV5-6,TRBJ2-6,CASSLPAGANVLTF
TRBV7-2,TRBJ2-3,CASSRQGLAGGKADTQYF
TRBV6-5,TRBJ1-5,CASSYSAGGGGQPQHF
TRBV29-1,TRBJ2-7,CSVDGTGGYEQYF
TRBV9,TRBJ1-1,CASSVGTGSFGTEAFF
TRBV30,TRBJ2-3,CAWKDPDKDTDTQYF
TRBV9,TRBJ1-1,CASSADLRGNTEAFF
TRBV28,TRBJ1-2,CASSFSRSWGGYPF
TRBV19,TRBJ1-1,CASSPLDRNTEAFF
TRBV10-3,TRBJ1-2,CAIRGDRGNYGYTF
TRBV5-1,TRBJ2-5,CASSLGVTKETQYF
TRBV4-1,TRBJ2-1,CASSQGWGGNNEQFF
TRBV4-1,TRBJ2-5,CASSPGLAGGRGETQYF
TRBV7-9,TRBJ1-1,CASSQQRDTEAFF
TRBV5-5,TRBJ2-5,CASSLEQGTWETQYF
TRBV7-9,TRBJ1-1,CASSLLGDGAFF
TRBV7-9,TRBJ1-5,CASSPQGNQPQHF
TRBV18,TRBJ1-1,CASSPQGLNTEAFF
TRBV30,TRBJ2-7,CAWSQGSTYEQYF
TRBV7-3,TRBJ2-2,CASSSLPDTGELFF
TRBV9,TRBJ2-1,CASSRTSGGRGYNEQFF
TRBV9,TRBJ2-3,CASSVAAGGTDTQYF
TRBV5-1,TRBJ1-5,CASSLGDRGGNQPQHF
TRBV6-5,TRBJ2-7,CASRRRVGEQYF
TRBV19,TRBJ1-5,CASSRGEEQPQHF
TRBV7-6,TRBJ1-5,CASSLAVGPPQHF
TRBV27,TRBJ2-1,CASSLKGSYNEQFF
TRBV18,TRBJ2-7,CASSLGQGVAYEQYF
TRBV29-1,TRBJ1-1,CSVAPAGAGEAFF
TRBV6-5,TRBJ2-7,CASSFQKGQGREQYF
TRBV18,TRBJ2-2,CASSPFGQGGTGELFF
TRBV9,TRBJ2-2,CASSARTSGPQEELFF
TRBV18,TRBJ2-7,CASSSPGSSYEQYF
TRBV11-2,TRBJ2-1,CASSLPRVYNEQFF
TRBV7-2,TRBJ2-7,CASSLMVGGYEQYF
TRBV9,TRBJ2-3,CASSLDSTRTDTQYF
TRBV6-1,TRBJ2-3,CASRPGLAGEDTQYF
TRBV6-5,TRBJ2-7,CASRIADEQYF
TRBV7-7,TRBJ2-5,CASSLGSPEETQYF
TRBV7-9,TRBJ1-3,CASSLDNSGNTIYF
TRBV9,TRBJ1-4,CASSVDGQFEKLFF
TRBV29-1,TRBJ2-5,CSVEIGGDAQYF
TRBV28,TRBJ1-2,CASSLMDRDGYTF
TRBV5-6,TRBJ1-1,CASSLTDRVAPEASF
TRBV7-3,TRBJ2-1,CASSHAGGQGRINEQFF
TRBV9,TRBJ1-2,CASSPTGGIGGYTF
TRBV15,TRBJ1-1,CATSRDLRGAFF
TRBV19,TRBJ1-1,CASSIKSVMNTEAFF